A selection of T cell receptor beta chains follows, all from one sample in a study of blood T cell repertoires in COVID-19. Profiling relied on immunoSEQ multiplex PCR, and the TCRdb table lists in-frame clones only, not all of them. The data show 70,000 to 95,000 clones, roughly nine tenths seen once. Sequenced: peripheral blood. The receptors shown here come from a man aged 50-59 years with acute or convalescent COVID-19. Both conserved end residues are part of each CDR3.

j_call v_call cdr3_length cdr3_aa
TRBJ2-7 TRBV28 14 CASSRTLQGHEQYF
TRBJ1-2 TRBV5-1 14 CASSFGQARYGYTF
TRBJ1-4 TRBV7-2 14 CASSPPGGWEKLFF
TRBJ1-1 TRBV5-5 13 CASSGTAGSEAFF
TRBJ1-1 TRBV7-2 15 CASSPPRTGNTEAFF
TRBJ2-1 TRBV30 15 CAWSVGLQGLGEQFF
TRBJ1-2 TRBV2 14 CASIGQPNRYGYTF
TRBJ2-1 TRBV7-9 19 CASSPGTSGGLSSYNEQFF
TRBJ2-2 TRBV5-6 16 CASRLEREERTGELFF
TRBJ2-7 TRBV12-3/TRBV12-4 12 CASSGQAYEQYF